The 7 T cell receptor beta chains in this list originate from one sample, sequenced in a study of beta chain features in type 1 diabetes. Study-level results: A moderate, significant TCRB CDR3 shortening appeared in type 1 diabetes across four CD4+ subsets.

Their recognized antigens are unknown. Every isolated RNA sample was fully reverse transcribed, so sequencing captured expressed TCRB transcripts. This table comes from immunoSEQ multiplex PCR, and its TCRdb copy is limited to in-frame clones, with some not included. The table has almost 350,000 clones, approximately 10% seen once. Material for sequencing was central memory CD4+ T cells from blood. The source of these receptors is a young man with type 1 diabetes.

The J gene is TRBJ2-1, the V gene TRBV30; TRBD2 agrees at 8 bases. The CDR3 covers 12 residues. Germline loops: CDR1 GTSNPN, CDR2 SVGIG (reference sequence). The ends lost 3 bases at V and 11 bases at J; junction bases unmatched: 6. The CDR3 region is CAWSRGGEQQFF. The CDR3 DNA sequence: TGTGCCTGGAGCCGGGGGGGGGAACAGCAGTTCTTC.

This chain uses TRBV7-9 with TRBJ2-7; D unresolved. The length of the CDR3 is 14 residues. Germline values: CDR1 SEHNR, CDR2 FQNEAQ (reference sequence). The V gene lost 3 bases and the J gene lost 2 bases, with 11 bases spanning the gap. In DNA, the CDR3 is TGTGCCAGCAGCTTCCCCCCAGCTACCTACGAGCAGTACTTC. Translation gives CASSFPPATYEQYF.

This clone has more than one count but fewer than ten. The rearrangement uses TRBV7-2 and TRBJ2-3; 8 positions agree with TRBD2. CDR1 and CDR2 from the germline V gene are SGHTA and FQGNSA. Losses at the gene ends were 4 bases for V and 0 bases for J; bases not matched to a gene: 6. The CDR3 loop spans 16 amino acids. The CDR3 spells CASSSRGGQSTDTQYF. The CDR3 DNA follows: TGTGCCAGCAGCTCCCGCGGGGGGCAGAGCACAGATACGCAGTATTTT.

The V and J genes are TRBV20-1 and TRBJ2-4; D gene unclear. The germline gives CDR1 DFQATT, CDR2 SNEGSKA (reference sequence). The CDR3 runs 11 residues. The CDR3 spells CSYFARDIQYF. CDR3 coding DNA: TGCAGCTACTTCGCCCGGGACATTCAGTACTTC.

CDR3 coding DNA: TGTGCCAGCAGTCAGGGACAGGGCCTTGGCTACACCTTC. The encoded protein is CASSQGQGLGYTF. The V call is TRBV11-2, the J call TRBJ1-2; 9 positions agree with TRBD1. V shed 6 bases, J shed 7 bases, and the junction held 6 bases outside the gene matches. The CDR3 totals 13 residues. Germline CDR1 SGHAT, CDR2 FQNNGV.

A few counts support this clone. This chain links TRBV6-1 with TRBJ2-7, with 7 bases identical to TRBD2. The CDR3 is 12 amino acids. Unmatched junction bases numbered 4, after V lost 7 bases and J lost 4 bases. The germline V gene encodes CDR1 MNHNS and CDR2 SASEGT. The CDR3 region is CASTREFYEQYF. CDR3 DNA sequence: TGTGCCAGCACGCGGGAGTTTTACGAGCAGTACTTC.

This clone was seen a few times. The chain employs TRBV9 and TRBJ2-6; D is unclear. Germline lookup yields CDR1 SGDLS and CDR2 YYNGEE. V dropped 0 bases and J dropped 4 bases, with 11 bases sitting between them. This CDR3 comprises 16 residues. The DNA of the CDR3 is TGTGCCAGCAGCGTAGGTGGGGTCTCAGGGGCCAACGTCCTGACTTTC. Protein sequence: CASSVGGVSGANVLTF.